The 31 T cell receptor beta chains below were found in one sample sequenced in a study of regulatory T cells in long-lasting Graves disease (dated by TCRdb to about 2021). Receptors were amplified or captured by multiplex PCR. The reads were generated on an Illumina HiSeq 4000. TCR beta libraries were built with iRepertoire HTBI primers and Arm-PCR amplification of CDR3 regions. In-frame beta chains were kept once TCRdb had trimmed the public reads at Q25 with fastp and called clones with MiXCR. All rows with the same CDR3 protein become a single entry with the most common DNA and genes. This sample has 420,000 or so distinct CDR3 sequences in its table, and around 17% of those were observed once. Roughly 23% of the sample goes to the ten largest clones. According to the study, the label for this sample's time point signals: newly diagnosed GD, antithyroid drugs for less than 3 months. RNA was extracted from PBMCs in TRIzol for both TCR sequencing and RNA sequencing.

The same sample was also used in a study of T cells in Graves' hyperthyroidism and ophthalmopathy.

The material sequenced was peripheral blood mononuclear cells (PBMCs), taken at new diagnosis, from a patient treated with antithyroid drugs. These receptors were taken from a woman between 18 and 29 years old with Graves disease. Donor details come from another sample of the same person, matched by shared clones.

This clonotype occurred many times. The chain uses TRBV28 and TRBJ2-1, with TRBD1 as a possible D gene (6 bases). The CDR3 is 15 amino acids. Trimming stripped 6 bases from V and 6 bases from J, with 18 bases between. CDR1 is MDHEN and CDR2 is SYDVKM in the germline V gene. The CDR3, as DNA: TGTGCCAGCAGCAAACAGGGTTTGAGTGCCAATGAGCAGTTCTTC. Its translation: CASSKQGLSANEQFF.

This clonotype was observed many times. J is TRBJ1-1 and V is TRBV27; D not resolved. The germline CDR1 and CDR2 sequences are MNHEY and SMNVEV (reference sequence). V gave up 0 bases and J gave up 1 base, with 9 bases separating them. The CDR3 totals 15 residues. The CDR3 region is CASSLSMYRNTEAFF. DNA of the CDR3: TGTGCCAGCAGTTTATCGATGTACAGGAACACTGAAGCTTTCTTT.

This chain joins TRBV28 and TRBJ2-1; 12 positions match TRBD2. This CDR3 comprises 17 residues. V was pared by 3 bases and J by 4 bases, with 7 bases of the junction left unmatched. CDR1 and CDR2 from the germline V gene are MDHEN and SYDVKM. The CDR3 is CASSLGLAGNRYNEQFF. As DNA, the CDR3 is TGTGCCAGCAGTTTGGGACTAGCGGGTAACAGGTACAATGAGCAGTTCTTC.

The genes are TRBV29-1 and TRBJ1-1; D might be TRBD1 (5 bases). Germline V gene lookup returns CDR1 SQVTM and CDR2 ANQGSEA. Trimming shortened V by 4 bases and J by 4 bases, and 13 bases separated the two germline ends. The CDR3 is 13 residues long. For the CDR3, the DNA is TGCAGCGTTGGTCAGGGCCGGGGCACTGAAGCTTTCTTT. This translates into CSVGQGRGTEAFF.

The chain recombines TRBV5-6 with TRBJ2-7, with 7 bases matching TRBD1. Trimming at V came to 5 bases and at J to 3 bases, leaving 5 bases not matched to a gene. This CDR3 has 13 residues. From germline, CDR1 is SGHDT and CDR2 YYEEEE. The CDR3 bases are TGTGCCAGCAGGGCTCCAGGGGGCTACGAGCAGTACTTC. Its protein is CASRAPGGYEQYF.

At least ten counts were recorded for this clonotype. The chain combines TRBV3-1 with TRBJ2-1; 7 positions agree with TRBD1. Germline V gene lookup returns CDR1 LGHDT and CDR2 YNNKEL (reference sequence). V was clipped by 2 bases and J by 4 bases; unmatched bases: 8. The CDR3 has 16 residues. The CDR3 sequence: CASSQHRGRGYNEQFF. Written as DNA, the CDR3 is TGTGCCAGCAGCCAACACAGGGGACGGGGTTACAATGAGCAGTTCTTC.

This clonotype was seen a handful of times. The rearrangement links TRBV25-1 to TRBJ1-1; D is uncertain. Germline assignment: CDR1 MGHDK and CDR2 SYGVNS. Between the trimmed V and J ends, which lost 2 bases and 4 bases, there was a span of 5 bases. The CDR3 totals 12 residues. The CDR3 region is CASSEGPTEAFF. CDR3 DNA sequence: TGTGCCAGCAGTGAAGGGCCCACTGAAGCTTTCTTT.

The gene calls are TRBV9 and TRBJ1-1, with D perhaps TRBD1 (5 bases). This CDR3 comprises 15 residues. Trimming stripped 3 bases from V and 3 bases from J, with 15 bases between. Germline V gene data show CDR1 as SGDLS and CDR2 as YYNGEE. The CDR3 sequence is CASSGRGLGDTEAFF. The CDR3 DNA follows: TGTGCCAGCAGCGGCCGGGGGTTAGGAGACACTGAAGCTTTCTTT.

This chain links TRBV7-9 with TRBJ1-1, with D perhaps matching TRBD1 (6 bases). CDR1 is SEHNR, CDR2 FQNEAQ, per germline (reference sequence). This CDR3 contains 15 residues. V lost 1 base and J lost 3, with 12 bases in between. In DNA form, the CDR3 reads TGTGCCAGCAGCTTAGAAGGGACATGGGACACTGAAGCTTTCTTT. Residues: CASSLEGTWDTEAFF.

This clonotype appeared many times. The V call is TRBV20-1, the J call TRBJ2-7; D gene ambiguous. Trimming took 3 bases from V and 1 from J, leaving 7 bases between them. The germline CDR1 and CDR2 sequences are DFQATT and SNEGSKA (reference sequence). There are 12 residues in the CDR3. The CDR3, as DNA: TGCAGTGCTAGTGGGTTTTCCTACGAGCAGTACTTC. Encoded protein: CSASGFSYEQYF.

This clonotype was counted only a few times. This chain connects TRBV29-1 to TRBJ2-5; 10 nucleotides line up with TRBD2. J was trimmed by 4 bases and V by 5 bases; bases with no gene match: 19. CDR1 is SQVTM, CDR2 ANQGSEA, per germline. CDR3 length equals 18 residues. DNA of the CDR3: TGCAGCGTTCCGAGGTTGCGGCTAGCGGGAGATGAGACAGAGACCCAGTACTTC. This gives the protein CSVPRLRLAGDETETQYF.

This clonotype was observed many times. The chain employs TRBV2 and TRBJ2-6, with D uncertain. The CDR3 sequence is 14 residues long. V gave up 7 bases and J gave up 0 bases, with 7 bases separating them. Germline values: CDR1 SNHLY, CDR2 FYNNEI. CDR3 DNA: TGTGCCAGCATCACAGACTCTGGGGCCAACGTCCTGACTTTC. Translating it yields CASITDSGANVLTF.

This clonotype was counted between two and nine times. V gene TRBV7-2 combines with J gene TRBJ2-7; 7 bases are shared with TRBD1. The CDR3 consists of 13 residues. Germline V gene lookup returns CDR1 SGHTA and CDR2 FQGNSA. Unmatched junction bases numbered 4, after V lost 5 bases and J lost 3 bases. The CDR3 loop reads CASSAYRGYEQYF. CDR3 DNA sequence: TGTGCCAGCAGCGCATACAGGGGCTACGAGCAGTACTTC.

J is TRBJ1-1 and V is TRBV6-4; no firm D call. Germline V gives CDR1 MRHNA, CDR2 SNTAGT. Trimming removed 7 bases from V and 1 base from J, with 10 bases in between. This CDR3 contains 13 residues. The CDR3 is CASKFDQNTEAFF. CDR3 nucleotide sequence: TGTGCCAGCAAGTTTGATCAGAACACTGAAGCTTTCTTT.

This clonotype showed up many times. The CDR3 sequence: CASSQGVGNEQFF. CDR3 nucleotides: TGTGCCAGCAGCCAGGGGGTGGGAAATGAGCAGTTCTTC. This chain connects TRBV3-1 to TRBJ2-1; TRBD1 or TRBD2 may be the D gene (5 bases each). In germline, CDR1 is LGHDT, CDR2 YNNKEL (reference sequence). The V and J ends lost 3 bases and 7 bases respectively, with 10 bases between them. The CDR3 has 13 amino acids.

This clonotype was counted between two and nine times. A junction end diverges from the germline sequence, so it may reflect a read error. The chain carries TRBV20-1 and TRBJ2-7; no reliable D call. The CDR3 contains 12 residues. CDR1 is DFQATT and CDR2 is SNEGSKA in the germline V gene (reference sequence). The DNA of the CDR3 is TGCAGTGCGAGAGTAGTGGGATCCGAGCAGTACTTC. This gives the protein CSARVVGSEQYF.

With respect to this clonotype: A much larger clone differs from this one at a single base, so this may be a read error. The CDR3 is CASSTRMYGHTF. Here the CDR3 DNA reads TGTGCCAGCAGCACCCGGATGTACGGCCACACCTTC. The chain combines TRBV7-8 with TRBJ1-2; D is unclear. Trimming stripped 5 bases from V and 12 bases from J, with 16 bases between. The CDR3 sequence is 12 residues long. Germline V gene data show CDR1 as SGHVS and CDR2 as FQNEAQ.

This clonotype was observed at least ten times. The rearrangement uses TRBV11-2 and TRBJ2-1; 14 positions agree with TRBD2. Germline CDR1 is SGHAT and CDR2 is FQNNGV. The J segment lost 9 bases and the V segment lost 5 bases, leaving 6 bases of the junction unmatched. This CDR3 is 15 amino acids long. CDR3 bases: TGTGCCAGCAGCCCGACTAGCGGGAGGGGTCTTGAGCAGTTCTTC. This encodes CASSPTSGRGLEQFF.

Details on this clonotype: This clone may be a read error of a much larger clone one base away. The CDR3 reads CDSSTGTATDTQYF. CDR3 DNA sequence: TGTGACAGCAGTACAGGGACCGCGACAGATACGCAGTATTTT. The rearrangement links TRBV12-3 or TRBV12-4 to TRBJ2-3; the D gene is possibly TRBD1 (6 bases). This CDR3 has 14 residues.

J is TRBJ2-5 and V is TRBV5-1; D is ambiguous. V lost 4 bases and J lost 2, with 9 bases in between. The CDR3 loop spans 13 amino acids. Germline CDR1 reads SGHRS; CDR2 reads YFSETQ. The CDR3 is CASSMGPQETQYF. As DNA, the CDR3 is TGCGCCAGCAGCATGGGTCCACAAGAGACCCAGTACTTC.

There are many counts of this clonotype. The chain carries TRBV28 and TRBJ2-7; perhaps D is TRBD1 or TRBD2 (6 bases each). V was shortened by 4 bases and J by 0 bases, with 10 bases between the two germline ends. The CDR3 has 14 residues. Germline values: CDR1 MDHEN, CDR2 SYDVKM. The CDR3 sequence is CASSWGDNSYEQYF. In DNA, the CDR3 is TGTGCCAGCAGTTGGGGGGACAACTCCTACGAGCAGTACTTC.

This clonotype was recorded at least ten times. V is TRBV3-1 and J is TRBJ2-7; D might be TRBD2 (6 bases). Germline CDR1 LGHDT, CDR2 YNNKEL (reference sequence). The V and J ends lost 6 bases and 1 base respectively, with 13 bases between them. The CDR3 loop spans 14 amino acids. The CDR3 DNA follows: TGTGCCAGCAGGGACGGGGGTAAATCCTACGAGCAGTACTTC. It translates to CASRDGGKSYEQYF.

This clonotype occurred many times. The V and J genes are TRBV10-3 and TRBJ1-2, with D possibly TRBD1 on 6 matching bases. Looked up from germline, CDR1 is ENHRY and CDR2 is SYGVKD. The length of the CDR3 is 20 residues. The V end lost 2 bases, the J end lost 0 bases, and 25 bases lay between the germline ends. CDR3 protein: CAISEQGGRLRRGANYGYTF. CDR3 DNA: TGTGCCATCAGTGAGCAAGGGGGGAGACTCCGAAGGGGAGCTAACTATGGCTACACCTTC.

This clonotype was seen more than once but under ten times. This rearrangement joins TRBV11-1 to TRBJ1-1; D is ambiguous. V gave up 5 bases and J gave up 2 bases, with 9 bases separating them. The germline CDR1 and CDR2 sequences are SGHAT and FQDESV (reference sequence). This CDR3 contains 13 residues. The chain's CDR3 is CASSESINTEAFF. The CDR3 DNA follows: TGTGCCAGCAGCGAGAGTATCAACACTGAAGCTTTCTTT.

In this sample, this clonotype turned up a few times. This chain's CDR3 is CASSFGTSGREQYF. The CDR3 region has the DNA TGTGCCAGCAGTTTCGGGACTAGCGGGAGAGAGCAGTACTTC. The genes are TRBV12-3 or TRBV12-4 and TRBJ2-7; 14 bases align to TRBD2. The ends lost 3 bases at V and 7 bases at J; junction bases unmatched: 2. This CDR3 is built from 14 residues.

This clonotype was counted many times. This chain links TRBV7-9 with TRBJ2-3; D may be TRBD2 (5 bases). This CDR3 is built from 15 residues. Germline CDR1 SEHNR, CDR2 FQNEAQ (reference sequence). The V and J ends lost 0 bases and 4 bases respectively, with 11 bases between them. The CDR3 region is CASSLAVSGPDTQYF. The CDR3 nucleotides are TGTGCCAGCAGCTTAGCCGTGAGCGGCCCAGATACGCAGTATTTT.

This clonotype came up many times. The rearrangement links TRBV27 to TRBJ2-7; unclear D gene. This CDR3 is 12 amino acids long. The germline gives CDR1 MNHEY, CDR2 SMNVEV (reference sequence). V was cut by 7 bases and J by 2 bases, with 9 bases left in between. CDR3 sequence (DNA): TGTGCCAGCATAAGCGCTACCTACGAGCAGTACTTC. Residues: CASISATYEQYF.

This clonotype was detected only a few times. The chain employs TRBV28 and TRBJ1-5, with 8 bases lining up with TRBD1. V shed 3 bases, J shed 1 base, and the junction held 5 bases outside the gene matches. The CDR3 is made up of 16 amino acids. The germline CDR1 and CDR2 sequences are MDHEN and SYDVKM. For the CDR3, the DNA is TGTGCCAGCAGTTTCCAGGGGGCGCCCAGCAATCAGCCCCAGCATTTT. Translating it yields CASSFQGAPSNQPQHF.

The J gene is TRBJ1-5, the V gene TRBV7-8, with D tentatively TRBD1 (6 bases). The CDR3 is 14 amino acids. CDR1 is SGHVS, CDR2 FQNEAQ, per germline. V was clipped by 1 base and J by 7 bases, with 11 bases between them. The CDR3 is CASSLDGGYQPQHF. Written as DNA, the CDR3 is TGTGCCAGCAGCTTAGATGGGGGCTACCAGCCCCAGCATTTT.

The table lists this clonotype with many counts. The chain couples TRBV9 to TRBJ2-1, with D possibly being TRBD1 (6 bases). This CDR3 spans 17 amino acids. Germline V lookup: CDR1 SGDLS, CDR2 YYNGEE. V was clipped by 5 bases and J by 7 bases, with 25 bases between them. CDR3 region: CASSQQGSSALGNEQFF. The CDR3 DNA follows: TGTGCCAGCAGTCAACAGGGTTCTTCAGCATTGGGGAATGAGCAGTTCTTC.

This clonotype has at least ten counts. J is TRBJ2-1 and V is TRBV2; either TRBD1 or TRBD2 may supply D (5 bases each). The length of the CDR3 is 11 residues. Trimming pared 7 bases from V and 14 bases from J, leaving 15 bases between. Germline V gives CDR1 SNHLY, CDR2 FYNNEI. CDR3 DNA sequence: TGTGCCAGCACCACCTCGGGACCCGAGTTCTTC. Translating gives CASTTSGPEFF. Together with reference TRBV2 and TRBJ2-1, the CDR3 gives the full variable domain: EPEVTQTPSHQVTQMGQEVILRCVPISNHLYFYWYRQILGQKVEFLVSFYNNEISEKSEIFDDQFSVERPDGSNFTLKIRSTKLEDSAMYFCASTTSGPEFFGPGTRLTVL.